Below, 21 T cell receptor beta chains from the same sample are listed, as sequenced in a study of shared clonotypes between healthy human individuals. The protocol was immunoSEQ multiplex PCR, while the TCRdb copy is restricted to in-frame clones and leaves out a portion. The table shows a few million clones, with 90% to 95% occurring only once. Sequencing was carried out using naive CD4+ T cells sorted from blood. Subset of the sample: CD45RA+ positively selected. The receptors derive from a man in his late teens or twenties in good health.

The chain carries TRBV25-1 and TRBJ1-6; D gene uncertain. Per germline, CDR1 MGHDK and CDR2 SYGVNS. Trimming took 3 bases from V and 5 from J, leaving 8 bases between them. This CDR3 comprises 14 residues. The CDR3 loop reads CASSELQHNSPLHF. For the CDR3, the DNA is TGTGCCAGCAGTGAGCTACAGCATAATTCACCCCTCCACTTT.

This chain links TRBV6-1 with TRBJ1-2; D gene ambiguous. V gave up 1 base and J gave up 3 bases, with 6 bases separating them. CDR3 size: 13 residues. Germline V gene data show CDR1 as MNHNS and CDR2 as SASEGT. The CDR3 coding sequence is TGTGCCAGCAGTGAAGTCGGCCACTATGGCTACACCTTC. As protein: CASSEVGHYGYTF.

The rearrangement links TRBV5-1 to TRBJ1-2; D is uncertain. Germline lookup yields CDR1 SGHRS and CDR2 YFSETQ. Trimming stripped 0 bases from V and 14 bases from J, with 20 bases between. CDR3 length equals 14 residues. The CDR3 DNA reads TGCGCCAGCAGCTTGGAGGACCCCCGCGTAGGCAGGACCTTC. Translation gives CASSLEDPRVGRTF.

This rearrangement joins TRBV18 to TRBJ1-6; 10 bases are a match to TRBD1. CDR3 length: 15 amino acids. CDR1 is KGHSH and CDR2 is LQKENI in the germline V gene. V shed 4 bases and J 7 bases; nucleotides not matched to a gene: 4. The CDR3 sequence is CASSLGTGENSPLHF. The CDR3 DNA sequence: TGTGCCAGCTCACTCGGGACAGGGGAGAATTCACCCCTCCACTTT.

V and J are TRBV7-9 and TRBJ1-4; D possibly corresponds to TRBD1 (5 bases). The V gene lost 5 bases and the J gene lost 4 bases, with 14 bases spanning the gap. Germline CDR1 is SEHNR and CDR2 is FQNEAQ (reference sequence). The CDR3 consists of 15 residues. The CDR3 protein is CASSPNTGVNEKLFF. The CDR3 bases are TGTGCCAGCAGCCCTAATACAGGAGTTAATGAAAAACTGTTTTTT.

The rearrangement links TRBV2 to TRBJ2-2; 14 positions match TRBD2. CDR3 length: 15 residues. CDR1 SNHLY and CDR2 FYNNEI come from the germline V gene. Trimming cost V 6 bases and J 6 bases; bases outside gene matches: 3. CDR3 in amino acids: CASRLTSGGAGELFF. The CDR3 DNA follows: TGTGCCAGCAGGTTGACTAGCGGGGGGGCCGGGGAGCTGTTTTTT.

V gene TRBV6-4 combines with J gene TRBJ2-2, with a weak D call TRBD2 (5 bases). V was trimmed by 7 bases and J by 8 bases, leaving 17 bases between them. Germline-derived CDR1 and CDR2 are MRHNA and SNTAGT. The CDR3 runs 14 residues. The CDR3 here is CASMVSWTRGELFF. DNA for the CDR3: TGTGCCAGCATGGTTTCATGGACTCGGGGGGAGCTGTTTTTT.

CDR3 DNA sequence: TGTGCCAGCAGCAACGGACTAGTCACGAGCCCCGGGGAGACCCAGTACTTC. It yields the protein CASSNGLVTSPGETQYF. The V and J genes are TRBV5-4 and TRBJ2-5; the match to TRBD2 covers 7 bases. Germline CDR1 is SGHNT and CDR2 is YYREEE (reference sequence). The CDR3 has 17 residues. The V segment lost 4 bases and the J segment 5 bases; nucleotides outside the gene matches: 17.

The rearrangement joins TRBV18 to TRBJ2-7, with 10 bases matching TRBD2. Germline CDR1 KGHSH, CDR2 LQKENI. V lost 3 bases and J lost 6; bases outside the gene matches: 5. This CDR3 comprises 14 residues. The CDR3 spells CASSPLAGVSEQYF. The CDR3 DNA reads TGTGCCAGCTCACCCCTAGCGGGAGTATCCGAGCAGTACTTC. Full variable domain (remainder filled in from reference TRBV18 and TRBJ2-7): NAGVMQNPRHLVRRRGQEARLRCSPMKGHSHVYWYRQLPEEGLKFMVYLQKENIIDESGMPKERFSAEFPKEGPSILRIQQVVRGDSAAYFCASSPLAGVSEQYFGPGTRLTVT.

Only one count was recorded for this clone. The V call is TRBV11-2, the J call TRBJ2-5, with D unclear. The J call may be in error: the DNA end matches TRBJ2-7 better. Germline V CDR1 and CDR2: SGHAT, FQNNGV. The CDR3 extends over 14 amino acids. The CDR3 here is CASTSDPASYEQYF. The CDR3 DNA is TGTGCCAGCACCTCAGATCCCGCCTCCTACGAGCAGTACTTC.

The rearrangement links TRBV5-6 to TRBJ2-7, with D perhaps TRBD1 (5 bases). There are 14 residues in the CDR3. Deletions cut 5 bases from V and 5 bases from J, with 17 bases between. The germline V gene encodes CDR1 SGHDT and CDR2 YYEEEE. The CDR3 reads CASSLGRAFHEQYF. The CDR3 nucleotides are TGTGCCAGCAGTTTAGGCAGGGCTTTCCACGAGCAGTACTTC.

The chain has TRBV7-9 and TRBJ2-7; D may correspond to TRBD1 or TRBD2 (5 bases each). The germline CDR1 and CDR2 sequences are SEHNR and FQNEAQ (reference sequence). The CDR3 consists of 11 residues. The V end was cut by 10 bases, the J end by 5 bases, with 12 bases between. This CDR3 reads CAMERGDEQYF. For the CDR3, the DNA is TGTGCCATGGAGAGGGGCGACGAGCAGTACTTC.

The chain links TRBV9 to TRBJ1-6; D may be TRBD1 (5 bases). The CDR3 is 17 residues long. Germline CDR1 and CDR2: SGDLS and YYNGEE. The V gene lost 4 bases and the J gene lost 0 bases, with 14 bases spanning the gap. The CDR3 nucleotides are TGTGCCAGCAGCCTCACAGGAACCTTCTCCTATAATTCACCCCTCCACTTT. It encodes CASSLTGTFSYNSPLHF.

This rearrangement joins TRBV4-2 to TRBJ2-3; 13 nucleotides agree with TRBD2. This CDR3 spans 16 amino acids. Germline V gene data show CDR1 as LGHNA and CDR2 as YNFKEQ. V shed 2 bases, J shed 6 bases, and the junction held 5 bases outside the gene matches. CDR3 sequence reads: CASSQRTSGGLDTQYF. Written as DNA, the CDR3 is TGTGCCAGCAGCCAAAGGACTAGCGGGGGTTTGGATACGCAGTATTTT.

This clone is a singleton in its sample. The chain couples TRBV7-9 to TRBJ1-5; maybe TRBD1 (6 bases). The CDR3 runs 16 residues. Germline V CDR1 and CDR2: SEHNR, FQNEAQ (reference sequence). Trimming shortened V by 3 bases and J by 3 bases, and 15 bases separated the two germline ends. The CDR3 sequence: CASSLTAGTNNQPQHF. CDR3 nucleotides: TGTGCCAGCAGCTTGACGGCCGGGACAAACAATCAGCCCCAGCATTTT.

V is TRBV9 and J is TRBJ1-2; D is uncertain. The CDR3 totals 15 residues. The germline gives CDR1 SGDLS, CDR2 YYNGEE. Trimming shortened V by 3 bases and J by 0 bases, and 12 bases separated the two germline ends. In DNA form, the CDR3 reads TGTGCCAGCAGCGAGGCCCGGTCCACTAACTATGGCTACACCTTC. It specifies CASSEARSTNYGYTF.

This chain links TRBV7-9 with TRBJ2-3, with a possible D match to TRBD2 (6 bases). V dropped 2 bases and J dropped 5 bases, with 26 bases sitting between them. The CDR3 covers 19 residues. Germline loops: CDR1 SEHNR, CDR2 FQNEAQ (reference sequence). The CDR3 DNA is TGTGCCAGCAGCTTACGGGACTTCCCCCCGGAGAATAGGCGAGATACGCAGTATTTT. Translated: CASSLRDFPPENRRDTQYF.

This clone was observed once. This chain connects TRBV21-1 to TRBJ2-2; TRBD1 is the table's D call and was not checked against the DNA. TRBV21-1 is described as a pseudogene. This CDR3 has 14 amino acids. In nucleotides, the CDR3 is TGTGCCAGCAGCAAAAGGGGTAGCACCGGGGAGCTGTTTTTT. It encodes CASSKRGSTGELFF.

Comments on this clone: This sample includes further DNA sequences coding for the same CDR3. The chain couples TRBV5-6 to TRBJ2-3; 14 bases line up with TRBD2. The CDR3 is made up of 15 amino acids. The ends lost 4 bases at V and 3 bases at J; junction bases unmatched: 1. Germline V gene lookup returns CDR1 SGHDT and CDR2 YYEEEE. The CDR3 region has the DNA TGTGCCAGCAGCAGGACTAGCGGGGGGACAGATACGCAGTATTTT. This sequence encodes CASSRTSGGTDTQYF.

The rearrangement links TRBV10-3 to TRBJ2-2; TRBD1 might be the D (5 bases). This CDR3 has 15 residues. The V gene lost 8 bases and the J gene lost 4 bases, with 17 bases spanning the gap. In germline, CDR1 is ENHRY, CDR2 SYGVKD. The DNA for the CDR3 is TGTGCCATCGGGGCGGACCATCTGGGCACCGGGGAGCTGTTTTTT. Residues: CAIGADHLGTGELFF.

The rearrangement uses TRBV27 and TRBJ2-7, with D possibly being TRBD1 or TRBD2 (5 bases each). V lost 6 bases and J 2 bases, leaving 11 bases between the germline ends. This CDR3 comprises 13 residues. Germline CDR1 reads MNHEY; CDR2 reads SMNVEV (reference sequence). The CDR3 region has the DNA TGTGCCAGCAGCAGGGACGCCGCCTACGAGCAGTACTTC. Translated, it gives CASSRDAAYEQYF.